Listed below are T cell receptor beta chains from one sample, sequenced in a study of breast tumors, draining lymph nodes, adjacent tissues. Each CDR3 protein gets one entry after TCRdb re-called the multiplex PCR reads with MiXCR. This table has fewer than 200,000 distinct CDR3 sequences, 30% to 35% appearing once. Sequenced material: axillary lymph node tissue. These receptors all come from a female donor with breast cancer. Some clones in this sample may be carry-over from other donors' samples. Both conserved end residues are part of each CDR3. D genes are given only for firm matches. Clone sizes are given selectively: once, few, many, or a class where the clone is expanded.

abundance: many
d_gene: -
v_gene: TRBV15
j_gene: TRBJ1-5
CDR3nt: TGTGCCACCAGCCTACGGGTTAGAGGGATTAATCAGCCCCAGCATTTT
CDR3aa: CATSLRVRGINQPQHF

abundance: -
d_gene: -
v_gene: TRBV18
j_gene: TRBJ1-1
CDR3nt: TGTGCCAGCTCACTGACAGCAAGAAAGAACACTGAAGCTTTCTTT
CDR3aa: CASSLTARKNTEAFF

abundance: many
d_gene: -
v_gene: TRBV20-1
j_gene: TRBJ1-4
CDR3nt: TGCAGTGCATCGACTAATGAAAAACTGTTTTTT
CDR3aa: CSASTNEKLFF

abundance: -
d_gene: -
v_gene: TRBV12-3/TRBV12-4
j_gene: TRBJ2-5
CDR3nt: TGTGCCAGCAGTTTTGGTAGGGCCCTCCAAGGGGAGACCCAGTACTTC
CDR3aa: CASSFGRALQGETQYF

abundance: -
d_gene: -
v_gene: TRBV6-1
j_gene: TRBJ2-7
CDR3nt: TGTGCCAGCAGCCCCCGGACGGTACGACCCTACGAGCAGTACTTC
CDR3aa: CASSPRTVRPYEQYF

abundance: many
d_gene: -
v_gene: TRBV7-3
j_gene: TRBJ2-2
CDR3nt: TGTGCCAGCAGCTTAAATAACGGGGAGCTGTTTTTT
CDR3aa: CASSLNNGELFF

abundance: many
d_gene: -
v_gene: TRBV29-1
j_gene: TRBJ2-3
CDR3nt: TGCAGCGCCTGGGACAGCACAGATACGCAGTATTTT
CDR3aa: CSAWDSTDTQYF

abundance: many
d_gene: -
v_gene: TRBV4-2
j_gene: TRBJ1-5
CDR3nt: TGTGCCAGCAGCCAGGGTGAGAATGGGCCCCAGCATTTT
CDR3aa: CASSQGENGPQHF

abundance: many
d_gene: -
v_gene: TRBV4-2
j_gene: TRBJ2-3
CDR3nt: TGTGCCAGCAGCCACACAGATACGCAGTATTTT
CDR3aa: CASSHTDTQYF

abundance: -
d_gene: TRBD2
v_gene: TRBV11-2
j_gene: TRBJ2-3
CDR3nt: TGTGCCAGCAGCTTAAGTAGCGGGGTTACAGATACGCAGTATTTT
CDR3aa: CASSLSSGVTDTQYF

abundance: many
d_gene: TRBD1
v_gene: TRBV5-1
j_gene: TRBJ2-5
CDR3nt: TGCGCCAGCAGCCTGGGTGGGGACAGGGTAGAGACCCAGTACTTC
CDR3aa: CASSLGGDRVETQYF

abundance: -
d_gene: -
v_gene: TRBV7-6
j_gene: TRBJ2-2
CDR3nt: TGTGCCAGAATACTTAACCCCTTTAGCGGGGAGCTGTTTTTT
CDR3aa: CARILNPFSGELFF

abundance: -
d_gene: -
v_gene: TRBV10-1
j_gene: TRBJ2-4
CDR3nt: TGCGCCAGCAGCCAGAGGGGTATGGGGGCCTGGGTCACCAAAAACATTCAGTACTTC
CDR3aa: CASSQRGMGAWVTKNIQYF